These 9 T cell receptor beta chains came from one sample sequenced in a study of regulatory T cells in long-lasting Graves disease. Time point indicated: newly diagnosed GD, antithyroid drugs for less than 3 months. Generation of the TCR library employed RNA extracted from PBMCs. Researchers made TCR beta libraries by using iRepertoire HTBI primers and running Arm-PCR on CDR3 regions. From the multiplex PCR reads, TCRdb called clonotypes with MiXCR, one entry per CDR3 protein. In the table there are hundreds of thousands of distinct CDR3 sequences, roughly 15% of which are singletons. Sequencing was performed on peripheral blood mononuclear cells (PBMCs), taken at new diagnosis, from a patient treated with antithyroid drugs. The receptors shown here come from a female donor with Graves disease.

This clonotype has a count of ten or more. The chain is built from TRBV5-1 and TRBJ2-1; TRBD2 might be the D (5 bases). Germline lookup yields CDR1 SGHRS and CDR2 YFSETQ. The CDR3 loop spans 14 amino acids. V dropped 4 bases and J dropped 4 bases, with 12 bases sitting between them. The CDR3 coding sequence is TGCGCCAGCAGCCCTGACTATGGGTACAATGAGCAGTTCTTC. Its protein product is CASSPDYGYNEQFF. Full variable domain (outside the CDR3, taken from reference TRBV5-1 and TRBJ2-1): KAGVTQTPRYLIKTRGQQVTLSCSPISGHRSVSWYQQTPGQGLQFLFEYFSETQRNKGNFPGRFSGRQFSNSRSEMNVSTLELGDSALYLCASSPDYGYNEQFFGPGTRLTVL.

As regards this clonotype: A much larger clone lies one base from this, so it may be a read error. The chain links TRBV6-1 to TRBJ2-2; D tentatively fits TRBD1 or TRBD2 (6 bases each). CDR1 and CDR2 (germline): MNHNS, SASEGT. The CDR3 loop spans 17 amino acids. In DNA, the CDR3 is TGTGCCTGCAGCTTACGCTCTTCGGGGGCTAGCACCGGGGAGCTGTTTTTT. Residues: CACSLRSSGASTGELFF.

This clonotype came up many times. One junction end disagrees with the germline gene, perhaps due to a read error. The J gene is TRBJ2-1, the V gene TRBV12-3 or TRBV12-4; the match to TRBD2 covers 8 bases. The CDR3 spans 13 residues. The CDR3 sequence: CASSFGTSNEQFF. The CDR3 bases are TGCGCCAGCAGCTTTGGGACTAGCAATGAGCAGTTCTTC.

There are many counts of this clonotype. The V call is TRBV7-2, the J call TRBJ1-5; D gene uncertain. The CDR3 is made up of 13 amino acids. Trimming took 5 bases from V and 2 from J, leaving 7 bases between them. Germline V gene lookup returns CDR1 SGHTA and CDR2 FQGNSA. Here the CDR3 reads CASSPWGNQPQHF. DNA for the CDR3: TGTGCCAGCAGCCCGTGGGGCAATCAGCCCCAGCATTTT.

The CDR3 is CASSLARGLVNEQFF. The CDR3 coding sequence is TGTGCCAGCAGCTTAGCCCGGGGCTTGGTCAATGAGCAGTTCTTC. This rearrangement joins TRBV7-2 to TRBJ2-1; D possibly uses TRBD1 or TRBD2 (5 bases each). With 0 bases removed from V and 6 bases from J, the gap between germline ends came to 12 bases. Germline lookup yields CDR1 SGHTA and CDR2 FQGNSA. The CDR3 contains 15 residues.

Only a few counts were recorded for this clonotype. The chain joins TRBV4-2 to TRBJ2-2, with 10 bases identical to TRBD2. CDR1 and CDR2 (germline): LGHNA, YNFKEQ. The CDR3 consists of 18 residues. J gave up 2 bases and V 0 bases, and 6 bases lay outside the gene matches. In nucleotides, the CDR3 is TGTGCCAGCAGCCAAGATCTCCCTAGCGGGGGAAACACCGGGGAGCTGTTTTTT. Protein: CASSQDLPSGGNTGELFF.

In this sample, this clonotype turned up a few times. This rearrangement joins TRBV28 to TRBJ1-1; the D is unclear. There are 13 residues in the CDR3. Germline loops: CDR1 MDHEN, CDR2 SYDVKM. V was pared by 4 bases and J by 7 bases, with 13 bases between. CDR3 protein: CASSSSPLIEAFF. The CDR3 DNA reads TGTGCCAGCAGTTCCTCCCCCCTGATTGAAGCTTTCTTT.

This clonotype was counted at least ten times. The chain joins TRBV20-1 to TRBJ1-2; D unresolved. Trimming removed 5 bases at V and 3 bases at J, with 10 bases between. Germline CDR1 DFQATT, CDR2 SNEGSKA (reference sequence). The CDR3 sequence is 12 residues long. CDR3 bases: TGCAGTGCTCCGGACGGATACTATGGCTACACCTTC. This sequence encodes CSAPDGYYGYTF.

Many counts were recorded for this clonotype. The chain combines TRBV10-1 with TRBJ1-1; tentative D call: TRBD1 (5 bases). The CDR3 extends over 13 amino acids. The V end was cut by 0 bases, the J end by 4 bases, with 6 bases between. Per the germline V gene, CDR1 is WNHNN and CDR2 is SYGVQD (reference sequence). CDR3 in DNA: TGCGCCAGCAGTGAGTCGGGGGGCACTGAAGCTTTCTTT. Translation: CASSESGGTEAFF.